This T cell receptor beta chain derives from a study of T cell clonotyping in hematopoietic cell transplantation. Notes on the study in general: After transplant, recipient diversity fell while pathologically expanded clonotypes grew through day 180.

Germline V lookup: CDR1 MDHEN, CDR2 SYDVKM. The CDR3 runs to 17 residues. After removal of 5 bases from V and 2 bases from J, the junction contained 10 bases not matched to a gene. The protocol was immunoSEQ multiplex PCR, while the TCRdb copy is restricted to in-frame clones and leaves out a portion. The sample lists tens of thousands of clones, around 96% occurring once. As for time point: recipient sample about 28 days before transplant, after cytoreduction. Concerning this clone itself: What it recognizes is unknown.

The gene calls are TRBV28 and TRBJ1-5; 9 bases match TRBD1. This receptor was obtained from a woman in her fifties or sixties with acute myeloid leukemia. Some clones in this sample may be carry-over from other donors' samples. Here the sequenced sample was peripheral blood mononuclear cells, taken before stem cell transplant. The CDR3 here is CASSLGTGSSRNQPQHF. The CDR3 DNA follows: TGTGCCAGCAGTCTAGGGACAGGGAGTAGTCGCAATCAGCCCCAGCATTTT. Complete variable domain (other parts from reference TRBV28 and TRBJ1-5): DVKVTQSSRYLVKRTGEKVFLECVQDMDHENMFWYRQDPGLGLRLIYFSYDVKMKEKGDIPEGYSVSREKKERFSLILESASTNQTSMYLCASSLGTGSSRNQPQHFGDGTRLSIL.